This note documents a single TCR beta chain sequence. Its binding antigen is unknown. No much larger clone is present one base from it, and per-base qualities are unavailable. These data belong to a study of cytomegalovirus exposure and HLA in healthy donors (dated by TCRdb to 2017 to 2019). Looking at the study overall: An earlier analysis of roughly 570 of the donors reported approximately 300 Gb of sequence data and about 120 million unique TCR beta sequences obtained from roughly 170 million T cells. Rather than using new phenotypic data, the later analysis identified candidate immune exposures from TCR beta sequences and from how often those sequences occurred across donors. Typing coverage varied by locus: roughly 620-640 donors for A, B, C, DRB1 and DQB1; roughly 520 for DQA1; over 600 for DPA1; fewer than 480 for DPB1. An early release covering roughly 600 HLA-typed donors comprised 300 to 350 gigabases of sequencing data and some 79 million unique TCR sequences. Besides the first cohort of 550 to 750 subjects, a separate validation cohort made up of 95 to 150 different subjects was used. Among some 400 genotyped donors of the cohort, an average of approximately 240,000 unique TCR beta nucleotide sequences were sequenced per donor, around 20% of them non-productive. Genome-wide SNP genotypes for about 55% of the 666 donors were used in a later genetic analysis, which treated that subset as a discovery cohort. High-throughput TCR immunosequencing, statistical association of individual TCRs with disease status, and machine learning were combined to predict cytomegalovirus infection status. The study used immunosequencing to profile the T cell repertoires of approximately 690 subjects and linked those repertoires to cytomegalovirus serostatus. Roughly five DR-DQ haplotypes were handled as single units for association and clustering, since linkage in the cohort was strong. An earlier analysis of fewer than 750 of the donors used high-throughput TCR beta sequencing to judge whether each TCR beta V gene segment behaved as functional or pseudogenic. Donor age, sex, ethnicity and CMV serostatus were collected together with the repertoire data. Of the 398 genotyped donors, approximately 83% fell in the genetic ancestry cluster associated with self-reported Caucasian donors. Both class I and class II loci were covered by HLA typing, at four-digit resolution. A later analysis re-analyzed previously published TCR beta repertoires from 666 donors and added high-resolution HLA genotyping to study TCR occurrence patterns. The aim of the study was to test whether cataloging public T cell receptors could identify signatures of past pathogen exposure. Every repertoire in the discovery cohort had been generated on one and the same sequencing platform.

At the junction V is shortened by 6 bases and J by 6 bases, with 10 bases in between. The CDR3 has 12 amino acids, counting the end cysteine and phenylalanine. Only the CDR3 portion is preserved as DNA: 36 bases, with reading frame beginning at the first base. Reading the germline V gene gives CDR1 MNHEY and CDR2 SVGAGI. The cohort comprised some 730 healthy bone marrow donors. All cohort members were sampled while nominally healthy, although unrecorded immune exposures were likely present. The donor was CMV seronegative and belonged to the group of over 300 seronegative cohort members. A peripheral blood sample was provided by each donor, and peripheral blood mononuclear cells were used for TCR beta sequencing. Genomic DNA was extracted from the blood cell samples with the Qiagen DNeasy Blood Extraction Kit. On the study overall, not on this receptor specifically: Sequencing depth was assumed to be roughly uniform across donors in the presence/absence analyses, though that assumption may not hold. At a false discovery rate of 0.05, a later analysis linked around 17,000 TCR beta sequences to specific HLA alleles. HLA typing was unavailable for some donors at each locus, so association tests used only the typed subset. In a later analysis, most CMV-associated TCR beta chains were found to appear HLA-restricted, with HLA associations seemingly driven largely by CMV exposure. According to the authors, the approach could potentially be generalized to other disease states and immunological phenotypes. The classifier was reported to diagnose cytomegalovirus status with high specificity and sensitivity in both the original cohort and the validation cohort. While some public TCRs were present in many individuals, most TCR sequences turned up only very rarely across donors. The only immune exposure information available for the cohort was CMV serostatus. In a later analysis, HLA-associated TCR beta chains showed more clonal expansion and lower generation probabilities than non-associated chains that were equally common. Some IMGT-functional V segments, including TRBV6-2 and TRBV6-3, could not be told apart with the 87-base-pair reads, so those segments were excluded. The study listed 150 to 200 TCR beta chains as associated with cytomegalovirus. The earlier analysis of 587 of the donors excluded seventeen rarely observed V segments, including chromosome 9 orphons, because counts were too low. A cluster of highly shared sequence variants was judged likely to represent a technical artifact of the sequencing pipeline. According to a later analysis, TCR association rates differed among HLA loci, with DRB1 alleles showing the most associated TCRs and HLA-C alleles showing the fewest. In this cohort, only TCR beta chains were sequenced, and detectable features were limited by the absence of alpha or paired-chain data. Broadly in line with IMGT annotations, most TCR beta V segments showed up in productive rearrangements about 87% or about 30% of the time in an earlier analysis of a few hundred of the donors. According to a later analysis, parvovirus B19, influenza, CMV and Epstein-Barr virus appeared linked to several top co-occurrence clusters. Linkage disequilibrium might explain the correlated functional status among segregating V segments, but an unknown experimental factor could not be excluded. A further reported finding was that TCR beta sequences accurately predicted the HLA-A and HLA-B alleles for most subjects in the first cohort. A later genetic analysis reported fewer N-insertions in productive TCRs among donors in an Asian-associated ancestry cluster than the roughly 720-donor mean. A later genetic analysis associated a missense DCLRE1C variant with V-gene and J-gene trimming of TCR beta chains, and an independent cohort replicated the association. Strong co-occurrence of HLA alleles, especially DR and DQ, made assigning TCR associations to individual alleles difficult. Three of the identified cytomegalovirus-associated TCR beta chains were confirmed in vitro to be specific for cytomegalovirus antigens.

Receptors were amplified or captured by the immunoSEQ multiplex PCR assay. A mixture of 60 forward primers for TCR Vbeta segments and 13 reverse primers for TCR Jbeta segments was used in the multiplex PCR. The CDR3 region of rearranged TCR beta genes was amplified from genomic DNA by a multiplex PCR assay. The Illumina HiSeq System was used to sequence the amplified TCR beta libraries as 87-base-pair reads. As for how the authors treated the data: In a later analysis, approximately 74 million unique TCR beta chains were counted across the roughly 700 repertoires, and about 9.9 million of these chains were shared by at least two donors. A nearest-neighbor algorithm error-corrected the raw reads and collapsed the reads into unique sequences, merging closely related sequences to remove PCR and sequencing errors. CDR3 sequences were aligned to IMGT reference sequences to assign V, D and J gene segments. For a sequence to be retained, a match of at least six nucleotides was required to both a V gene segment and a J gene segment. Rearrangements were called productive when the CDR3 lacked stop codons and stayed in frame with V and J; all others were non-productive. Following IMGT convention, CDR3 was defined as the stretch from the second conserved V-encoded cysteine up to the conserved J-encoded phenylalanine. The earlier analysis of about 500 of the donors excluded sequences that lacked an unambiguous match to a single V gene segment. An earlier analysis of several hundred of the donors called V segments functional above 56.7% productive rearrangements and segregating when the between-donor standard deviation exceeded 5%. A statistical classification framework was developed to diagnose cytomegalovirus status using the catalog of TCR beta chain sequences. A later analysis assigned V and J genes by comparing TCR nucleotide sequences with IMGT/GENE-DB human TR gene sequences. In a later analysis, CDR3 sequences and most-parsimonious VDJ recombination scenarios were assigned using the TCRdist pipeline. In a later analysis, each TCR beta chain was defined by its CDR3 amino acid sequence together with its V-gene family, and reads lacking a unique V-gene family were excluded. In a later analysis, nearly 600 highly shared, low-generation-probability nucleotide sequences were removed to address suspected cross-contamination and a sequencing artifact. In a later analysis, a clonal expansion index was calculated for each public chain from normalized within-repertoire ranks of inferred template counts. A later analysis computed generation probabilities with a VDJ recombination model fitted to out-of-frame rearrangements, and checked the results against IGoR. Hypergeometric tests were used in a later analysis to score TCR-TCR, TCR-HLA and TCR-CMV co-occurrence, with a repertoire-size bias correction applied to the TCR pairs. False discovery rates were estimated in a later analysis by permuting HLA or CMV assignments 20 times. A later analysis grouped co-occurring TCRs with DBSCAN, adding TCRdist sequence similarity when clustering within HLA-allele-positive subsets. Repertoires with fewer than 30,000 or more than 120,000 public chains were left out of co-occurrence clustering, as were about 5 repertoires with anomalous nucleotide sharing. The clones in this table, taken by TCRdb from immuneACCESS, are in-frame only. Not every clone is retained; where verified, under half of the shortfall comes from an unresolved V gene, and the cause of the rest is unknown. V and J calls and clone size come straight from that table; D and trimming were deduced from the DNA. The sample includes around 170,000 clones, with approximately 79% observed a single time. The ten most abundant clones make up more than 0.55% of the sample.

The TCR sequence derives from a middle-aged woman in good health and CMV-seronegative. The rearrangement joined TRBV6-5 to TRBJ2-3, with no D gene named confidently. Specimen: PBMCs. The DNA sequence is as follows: TGTGCCAGCAGCTCCTTCGGGGATACGCAGTATTTT. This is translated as CASSSFGDTQYF.